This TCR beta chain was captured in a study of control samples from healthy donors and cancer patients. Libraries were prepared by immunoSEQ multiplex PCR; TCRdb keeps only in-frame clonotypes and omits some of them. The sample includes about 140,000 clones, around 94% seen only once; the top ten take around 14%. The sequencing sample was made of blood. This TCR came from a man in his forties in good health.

In nucleotides, the CDR3 is TGTGCCAGCAGCCAAGATTGGGGTTACGAGCAGTACTTC. Translating it yields CASSQDWGYEQYF. The chain has TRBV14 and TRBJ2-7; no reliable D call. This CDR3 is built from 13 residues. Trimming stripped 0 bases from V and 4 bases from J, with 7 bases between. Per the germline V gene, CDR1 is SGHDN and CDR2 is FVKESK.